The 3 T cell receptor beta chains in this list originate from one sample, sequenced in a study of cytomegalovirus exposure and HLA in healthy donors (dated by TCRdb to between 2016 and 2019). The library relied on the immunoSEQ multiplex PCR assay. A mixture of 60 forward primers for TCR Vbeta segments and 13 reverse primers for TCR Jbeta segments was used in the multiplex PCR. Drawn from immuneACCESS, this table holds only the in-frame rearrangements with V and J called that TCRdb kept. Clones are partly lost; checked studies trace under half to an unresolved V gene and leave the rest unexplained. For this sample there are roughly 60,000 clones; over 60% appear just once. 5.4% of the sample lies in the top ten. The specimen sequenced was PBMCs. These receptors were obtained from a woman aged 30 to 39 in good health and CMV-seronegative.

V usage is TRBV7-2 and J usage is TRBJ2-3, with 8 bases aligning to TRBD2. The CDR3 sequence is 16 residues long. Germline CDR1 reads SGHTA; CDR2 reads FQGNSA. V lost 4 bases, J lost 9 bases, and 15 bases stayed unmatched. In nucleotides, the CDR3 is TGTGCCAGCAGCTACTGGGGGCGGGGGGAAACTGGGACGCAGTATTTT. Translating it yields CASSYWGRGETGTQYF.

This chain connects TRBV9 to TRBJ1-2, with D tentatively TRBD1 (5 bases). This CDR3 is built from 20 residues. Germline V lookup: CDR1 SGDLS, CDR2 YYNGEE. Trimming pared 0 bases from V and 5 bases from J, leaving 29 bases between. The CDR3 bases are TGTGCCAGCAGCGTAGAGCCAAGGGTGGCAGGAGGGGATCCTGGTTATGGCTACACCTTC. Its translation is CASSVEPRVAGGDPGYGYTF.

The V and J genes are TRBV27 and TRBJ2-2; D gene uncertain. Per germline, CDR1 MNHEY and CDR2 SMNVEV (reference sequence). The length of the CDR3 is 13 residues. Trimming removed 3 bases at V and 2 bases at J, with 4 bases between. The CDR3 reads CASSFQNTGELFF. CDR3 in DNA: TGTGCCAGCAGTTTCCAAAACACCGGGGAGCTGTTTTTT.